This T cell receptor (beta chain) was sequenced in a study of beta chain features in type 1 diabetes. This clone has just a few counts. What it binds is not known. Reverse transcription of all isolated RNA meant that expressed TCRB transcripts were sequenced. Sequencing used immunoSEQ multiplex PCR; TCRdb keeps in-frame clones, though not all of them. This sample has about 740,000 clones; over 10% occur once, and the top ten carry 0.022%. The V gene lost 1 base and the J gene lost 7 bases, with 16 bases spanning the gap. Germline V gene data show CDR1 as SNHLY and CDR2 as FYNNEI. The CDR3 loop spans 15 amino acids. General study results and limits: Shorter TCRB CDR3s, moderately but significantly so, were found in Type 1 diabetes patients in all four CD4+ subsets. The VDJ junctions of type 1 diabetes patients carried fewer insertions and more deletions.

The chain carries TRBV2 and TRBJ1-2; tentative D call: TRBD1 (5 bases). This TCR was sampled from a man aged 18 to 35 with type 1 diabetes. Source material: naive CD4+ T cells from blood. The CDR3 here is CASSEGGVRAPGYTF. Written as DNA, the CDR3 is TGTGCCAGCAGTGAAGGGGGAGTCAGGGCTCCTGGCTACACCTTC.